What follows is one T cell receptor (beta chain) and its context. The antigen is unknown. This sample was included in a study of cytomegalovirus exposure and HLA in healthy donors. V gave up 5 bases and J gave up 0 bases; unmatched junction bases: 16. In germline, CDR1 is LNHDA, CDR2 SQIVND (reference sequence). The CDR3 covers 19 residues. The PCR made use of 60 Vbeta and 13 Jbeta primers. Repertoires were generated with immunoSEQ multiplex PCR, while TCRdb's copy carries only in-frame clones and drops some. The data contain 110,000 to 150,000 clones, roughly 85% of them seen just once; the ten biggest clones take up roughly 3.4%. Study-wide points: A list of 150 or so TCR beta chains associated with cytomegalovirus was given.

Sample: PBMCs. This receptor was obtained from a male donor in good health and CMV-seronegative. V and J are TRBV19 and TRBJ1-2; 9 bases are a match to TRBD1. In DNA form, the CDR3 reads TGTGCCAGTAGTTCGTATCTGAGACAGGGGGTTCGAGCTAACTATGGCTACACCTTC. Translating it yields CASSSYLRQGVRANYGYTF.